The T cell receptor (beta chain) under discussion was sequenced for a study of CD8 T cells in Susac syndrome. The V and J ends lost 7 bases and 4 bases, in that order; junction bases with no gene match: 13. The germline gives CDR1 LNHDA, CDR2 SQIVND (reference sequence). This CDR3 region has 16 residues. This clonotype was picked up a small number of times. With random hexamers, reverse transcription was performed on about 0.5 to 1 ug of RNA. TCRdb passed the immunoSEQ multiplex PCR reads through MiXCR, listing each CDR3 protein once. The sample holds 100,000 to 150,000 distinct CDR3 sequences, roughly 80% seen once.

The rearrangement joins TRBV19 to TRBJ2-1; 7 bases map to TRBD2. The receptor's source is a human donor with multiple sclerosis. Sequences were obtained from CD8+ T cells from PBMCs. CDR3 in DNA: TGTGCCAGTAAGGGGACTACAGTTGCTAGGTACAATGAGCAGTTCTTC. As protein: CASKGTTVARYNEQFF. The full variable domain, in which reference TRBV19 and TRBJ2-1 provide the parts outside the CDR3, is DGGITQSPKYLFRKEGQNVTLSCEQNLNHDAMYWYRQDPGQGLRLIYYSQIVNDFQKGDIAEGYSVSREKKESFPLTVTSAQKNPTAFYLCASKGTTVARYNEQFFGPGTRLTVL.